This TCR beta chain emerged from a study of graft-versus-host responses after intestinal transplantation. Study-level findings and limits: GvH clones surfaced in recipient marrow, some emerging earlier in ileum or blood.

The CDR3 has 14 amino acids. Germline CDR1 and CDR2: MGHRA and YSYEKL. Trimming cost V 0 bases and J 16 bases; bases outside gene matches: 11. This clone has more than one count but fewer than ten. The antigen remains undetermined. Here immunoSEQ multiplex PCR was the method, and the copy in TCRdb shows in-frame clones only, minus some. This sample has 90,000 to 100,000 clones; roughly 90% occur once, and the top ten carry approximately 0.48%. This material consisted of unstimulated CD8+ T cells sorted from spleen or lymph node cells, taken before intestinal transplant. This TCR came from a human donor who received an intestinal transplant. The chain recombines TRBV4-1 with TRBJ2-2; 7 nucleotides match TRBD2. The DNA for the CDR3 is TGCGCCAGCAGCCAAGATTATGGTCTAGCGGACGGGTTTTTT. It encodes CASSQDYGLADGFF.